What follows are 29 T cell receptor beta chains derived from one specimen sequenced in a study of CXCR3-negative and CXCR3-positive naive CD8 T cells. Via 5' RACE with UMI labels, TRB cDNA libraries were prepared. TCRdb re-called the 5' RACE reads and gives one entry per CDR3 protein, without DNA. The sample table sets out about 92,000 distinct CDR3 sequences. What was sequenced was naive CXCR3- CD8+ T cells from blood. Subset given: CD45RO-CCR7+CD27+CD95- naive CD8+ T cells lacking CXCR3 (TNR3-). Receptors originate from a human donor in good health. Some clones in this sample may be carry-over from other donors' samples.

The rearrangement links TRBV10-3 to TRBJ2-2. The CDR3 sequence is 16 residues long. CDR1 is ENHRY, CDR2 SYGVKD, per germline. The CDR3 loop is CAITGSQNANTGELFF.

The J gene is TRBJ1-2, the V gene TRBV29-1; the D call of TRBD1 rests on TCRdb alone, since no DNA is present to check it. Germline V gives CDR1 SQVTM, CDR2 ANQGSEA. CDR3 length: 12 residues. The chain's CDR3 is CSVVYRGDGYTF.

V usage is TRBV29-1 and J usage is TRBJ2-7; TCRdb's assignment of TRBD1 cannot be checked, as there is no DNA. The CDR3 has 15 residues. Germline loops: CDR1 SQVTM, CDR2 ANQGSEA. This CDR3 is CSVELQDRGPYEQYF.

The V gene is TRBV29-1, the J gene TRBJ2-2; there is no DNA to check the TCRdb D call of TRBD1. CDR1 SQVTM and CDR2 ANQGSEA come from the germline V gene. The CDR3 has 14 amino acids. The CDR3 sequence: CSVVWGTNTGELFF.

The chain recombines TRBV29-1 with TRBJ2-2; TCRdb's D call, TRBD2, is unchecked because there is no DNA. CDR3 length equals 13 residues. Germline V gene lookup returns CDR1 SQVTM and CDR2 ANQGSEA. The CDR3 loop is CSVPSGIGGELFF.

The rearrangement joins TRBV12-3 or TRBV12-4 to TRBJ2-7; TCRdb picks TRBD1, but there is no DNA to check that call. The CDR3 sequence is 13 residues long. The CDR3 is CASSPSRSYEQYF.

The rearrangement joins TRBV29-1 to TRBJ1-1. Germline V gives CDR1 SQVTM, CDR2 ANQGSEA. The CDR3 has 12 residues. This CDR3 reads CSVGEGNTEAFF.

The rearrangement joins TRBV2 to TRBJ2-2. The CDR3 totals 12 residues. Germline assignment: CDR1 SNHLY and CDR2 FYNNEI. CDR3 amino acids: CASSEASRGLFF.

The chain uses TRBV12-3 or TRBV12-4 and TRBJ2-2; without DNA, the TCRdb call of TRBD1 cannot be checked. The CDR3 extends over 15 amino acids. This CDR3 reads CASRTQGAHTGELFF.

The chain links TRBV29-1 to TRBJ2-2. The CDR3 totals 13 residues. Germline values: CDR1 SQVTM, CDR2 ANQGSEA. This CDR3 reads CSVVDSYTGELFF.

This sequence joins TRBV29-1 and TRBJ1-3; TCRdb calls TRBD1, which cannot be checked without DNA. The CDR3 is 13 residues long. Germline V lookup: CDR1 SQVTM, CDR2 ANQGSEA. The CDR3 sequence: CSVEPRGGNTIYF.

The V gene is TRBV20-1, the J gene TRBJ2-5; with no DNA, the TCRdb D assignment of TRBD1 cannot be verified. In germline, CDR1 is DFQATT, CDR2 SNEGSKA (reference sequence). This CDR3 spans 15 amino acids. The CDR3 spells CSARGTGGPRETQYF.

Here the CDR3 reads CASSQQGAGELFF. The chain is built from TRBV4-1 and TRBJ2-2; TCRdb picks TRBD1, but there is no DNA to check that call. Germline values: CDR1 MGHRA, CDR2 YSYEKL. CDR3 size: 13 residues.

This chain joins TRBV20-1 and TRBJ2-7; the TCRdb call, TRBD2, lacks DNA for checking. This CDR3 region has 14 residues. Per the germline V gene, CDR1 is DFQATT and CDR2 is SNEGSKA (reference sequence). CDR3 residues: CSASSGRALYEQYF.

The chain uses TRBV9 and TRBJ1-2; the TRBD1 assignment by TCRdb is unverifiable without DNA. Germline V gene sequence: CDR1 SGDLS, CDR2 YYNGEE. The CDR3 is 15 amino acids. CDR3 loop: CASSVVGPRGYGYTF.

The genes are TRBV7-9 and TRBJ2-7; TCRdb's D call of TRBD1 is untestable without DNA. There are 16 residues in the CDR3. Germline-derived CDR1 and CDR2 are SEHNR and FQNEAQ (reference sequence). CDR3 sequence reads: CASSLNPGGFSYEQYF.

This rearrangement joins TRBV10-3 to TRBJ1-5; TCRdb reports TRBD1, a call that lacks DNA to check it against. The CDR3 is made up of 13 amino acids. Per the germline V gene, CDR1 is ENHRY and CDR2 is SYGVKD. The CDR3 loop reads CAGGQGRNQPQHF.

The chain couples TRBV29-1 to TRBJ2-1. This CDR3 has 16 residues. From germline, CDR1 is SQVTM and CDR2 ANQGSEA. The CDR3 loop is CSVDPSLEGSYNEQFF.

This chain connects TRBV7-2 to TRBJ1-5. The germline V gene encodes CDR1 SGHTA and CDR2 FQGNSA. This CDR3 has 13 residues. This CDR3 reads CASSQDGHQPQHF.

This chain links TRBV7-9 with TRBJ1-1; TCRdb names TRBD1, which stays unverified in the absence of DNA. Per germline, CDR1 SEHNR and CDR2 FQNEAQ (reference sequence). This CDR3 is 16 amino acids long. The CDR3 loop reads CASSFATTGRPVEAFF.

This chain joins TRBV29-1 and TRBJ2-4; TCRdb proposes TRBD1, but this gene call is untestable without DNA. There are 13 residues in the CDR3. CDR1 and CDR2 from the germline V gene are SQVTM and ANQGSEA. Here the CDR3 reads CSAKDSLKNIQYF.

The chain has TRBV3-1 and TRBJ2-7; checking the TCRdb D call of TRBD1 is not possible without DNA. Germline CDR1 LGHDT, CDR2 YNNKEL (reference sequence). The CDR3 has 16 amino acids. CDR3: CASSRYRDRDALEQYF.

V and J are TRBV28 and TRBJ2-5; TCRdb selects TRBD1, and the lack of DNA leaves this call unchecked. CDR1 is MDHEN and CDR2 is SYDVKM in the germline V gene. The CDR3 consists of 16 residues. This CDR3 is CASSQPTTDRGETQYF.

V usage is TRBV12-3 or TRBV12-4 and J usage is TRBJ1-1; TCRdb names TRBD1, which stays unverified in the absence of DNA. The CDR3 consists of 12 residues. The CDR3 is CASSFWGSEAFF.

V and J are TRBV27 and TRBJ2-5. CDR3 size: 13 residues. Germline V gives CDR1 MNHEY, CDR2 SMNVEV (reference sequence). CDR3: CASSLGTQETQYF.

The rearrangement links TRBV29-1 to TRBJ2-1; TCRdb designates TRBD1, a call that cannot be tested without DNA. This CDR3 has 14 residues. Per germline, CDR1 SQVTM and CDR2 ANQGSEA. The CDR3 loop is CSVEEAGAYNEQFF.

This chain links TRBV6-2 or TRBV6-3 with TRBJ2-1; TCRdb names TRBD2, which stays unverified in the absence of DNA. Germline V gene data show CDR1 as MNHEY and CDR2 as SVGEGT. The length of the CDR3 is 15 residues. The CDR3: CASSYWHSGTNEQFF.

This sequence joins TRBV12-5 and TRBJ2-7; TCRdb outputs TRBD1, but without DNA this stays unchecked. The germline gives CDR1 LGHNT, CDR2 FRNRAP. This CDR3 contains 16 residues. The CDR3 sequence is CASGPRSGQGSYEQYF.

The rearrangement links TRBV20-1 to TRBJ2-7. The CDR3 totals 14 residues. Germline lookup yields CDR1 DFQATT and CDR2 SNEGSKA (reference sequence). CDR3: CSARDFTSSYEQYF.